The rows below give T cell receptor beta chains drawn from one sample of a study of T cell repertoires in cytomegalovirus infection. Each CDR3 protein is one row after TCRdb ran MiXCR on the reads. Of 830,000 or so distinct CDR3 sequences listed, over 25% are singletons. Their antigens are not known. Sequences were derived from cultured CD8+ T cells from PBMCs, sampled from culture after CMV antigen stimulation. Receptor source: a human donor in good health (CMV status not recorded). Some clones in this sample may be carry-over from other donors' samples. Both conserved end residues are part of each CDR3. Each record gives: CDR3 length, J gene, D gene, V gene, clone size, CDR3 DNA, CDR3 protein. D genes are given only for firm matches. Expanded clones get a size class; other rows say once, few or many, or leave the size out.

cdr3_length: 11
j_call: TRBJ1-1
d_call: -
v_call: TRBV29-1
clone_size: -
cdr3_nt: TGCAGCGTTGAGTTGGGGACTGAAGCTTTCTTT
cdr3_aa: CSVELGTEAFF

cdr3_length: 15
j_call: TRBJ2-2
d_call: -
v_call: TRBV4-1
clone_size: -
cdr3_nt: TGCGCCAGCAGCCAAGAATCGGGGGAAGGGGGGGAGCTGTTTTTT
cdr3_aa: CASSQESGEGGELFF

cdr3_length: 12
j_call: TRBJ1-2
d_call: -
v_call: TRBV2
clone_size: -
cdr3_nt: TGTGCTTCCCCCGGGGGGTTAGGCGGCTACACCTTC
cdr3_aa: CASPGGLGGYTF

cdr3_length: 16
j_call: TRBJ2-3
d_call: TRBD2
v_call: TRBV19
clone_size: few
cdr3_nt: TGTGCCAGTAGTGTACATCGGGGGGGGAGCACAGATACGCAGTATTTT
cdr3_aa: CASSVHRGGSTDTQYF

cdr3_length: 12
j_call: TRBJ2-1
d_call: -
v_call: TRBV27
clone_size: -
cdr3_nt: TGTGCCAGCAGTTTCTACCCCGATGAGCAGTTCTTC
cdr3_aa: CASSFYPDEQFF

cdr3_length: 16
j_call: TRBJ2-7
d_call: TRBD1
v_call: TRBV7-2
clone_size: many
cdr3_nt: TGTGCCAGCAGCTTCTACTCCGGGACAGTCTCCTACGAGCAGTACTTC
cdr3_aa: CASSFYSGTVSYEQYF

cdr3_length: 15
j_call: TRBJ2-3
d_call: TRBD1
v_call: TRBV13
clone_size: -
cdr3_nt: TGTGTCAGCAGCGTCGACAGGGCCCGCACAGATACGCAGTATTTT
cdr3_aa: CVSSVDRARTDTQYF

cdr3_length: 14
j_call: TRBJ2-2
d_call: -
v_call: TRBV5-6
clone_size: -
cdr3_nt: TGTGCCAGCAGGGCGACGACCGCCACCGGGGAGCTGTTTTTT
cdr3_aa: CASRATTATGELFF

cdr3_length: 16
j_call: TRBJ1-5
d_call: -
v_call: TRBV4-1
clone_size: few
cdr3_nt: TGCGCCAGCAGCCCTGGGGGGGCCTCGGGCAATCAGCCCCAGCATTTT
cdr3_aa: CASSPGGASGNQPQHF

cdr3_length: 14
j_call: TRBJ2-3
d_call: TRBD2
v_call: TRBV27
clone_size: few
cdr3_nt: TGTGCCAGCACCGTGGGGGGGATGACAGATACGCAGTATTTT
cdr3_aa: CASTVGGMTDTQYF

cdr3_length: 14
j_call: TRBJ2-7
d_call: -
v_call: TRBV9
clone_size: few
cdr3_nt: TGTGCCAGCAGCGAGGGGGGAGCATCCTACGAGCAGTACTTC
cdr3_aa: CASSEGGASYEQYF

cdr3_length: 17
j_call: TRBJ1-2
d_call: -
v_call: TRBV27
clone_size: -
cdr3_nt: TGTGCCAGCAGTGCCATACGACTCAATTCCCTTAACTATGGCTACACCTTC
cdr3_aa: CASSAIRLNSLNYGYTF

cdr3_length: 17
j_call: TRBJ1-4
d_call: -
v_call: TRBV5-4
clone_size: -
cdr3_nt: TGTGCCAGCAGCTGGATCGGGGACCCTCCAACTAATGAAAAACTGTTTTTT
cdr3_aa: CASSWIGDPPTNEKLFF

cdr3_length: 14
j_call: TRBJ2-2
d_call: -
v_call: TRBV6-2/TRBV6-3
clone_size: -
cdr3_nt: TGTGCCAGTCTGGTGCGGGATTGGACCGGGGAGCTGTTTTTT
cdr3_aa: CASLVRDWTGELFF

cdr3_length: 18
j_call: TRBJ1-1
d_call: -
v_call: TRBV7-9
clone_size: -
cdr3_nt: TGTGCCAGCAGCTTAGCGGGAACCGCGGATTTTCTGAACACTGAAGCTTTCTTT
cdr3_aa: CASSLAGTADFLNTEAFF

cdr3_length: 16
j_call: TRBJ2-6
d_call: -
v_call: TRBV6-5
clone_size: -
cdr3_nt: TGTGCCAGCAGTTACGGTCAGTCGGAAGGGGCCAACGTCCTGACTTTC
cdr3_aa: CASSYGQSEGANVLTF

cdr3_length: 15
j_call: TRBJ1-1
d_call: -
v_call: TRBV5-4
clone_size: -
cdr3_nt: TGTGCCAGCAGCGGGGAAGCAGAAATGAACACTGAAGCTTTCTTT
cdr3_aa: CASSGEAEMNTEAFF

cdr3_length: 14
j_call: TRBJ1-1
d_call: TRBD1
v_call: TRBV5-6
clone_size: -
cdr3_nt: TGTGCCAGCAGCTGGGGGACAGGGGGGGTGCTAGCTTTCTTT
cdr3_aa: CASSWGTGGVLAFF

cdr3_length: 14
j_call: TRBJ2-2
d_call: TRBD2
v_call: TRBV11-2
clone_size: -
cdr3_nt: TGTGCCAGCATGACTAGCGGGGTCACCGGGGAGCTGTTTTTT
cdr3_aa: CASMTSGVTGELFF

cdr3_length: 15
j_call: TRBJ1-2
d_call: -
v_call: TRBV7-2
clone_size: many
cdr3_nt: TGTGCCAGCAGCTTAGATTCAGCAGGGAACTATGGCTACACCTTC
cdr3_aa: CASSLDSAGNYGYTF

cdr3_length: 12
j_call: TRBJ1-2
d_call: -
v_call: TRBV10-3
clone_size: -
cdr3_nt: TGTGCCACACGGATGCCCTCCGATGGCTACACCTTC
cdr3_aa: CATRMPSDGYTF

cdr3_length: 13
j_call: TRBJ1-1
d_call: -
v_call: TRBV7-9
clone_size: -
cdr3_nt: TGTGCCAGCAGCTTAGGTCGGGCAGCTGAAGCTTTCTTT
cdr3_aa: CASSLGRAAEAFF

cdr3_length: 14
j_call: TRBJ1-1
d_call: -
v_call: TRBV7-9
clone_size: -
cdr3_nt: TGTGCCAGCAGCACCGGACAGCTGAACACTGAAGCTTTCTTT
cdr3_aa: CASSTGQLNTEAFF

cdr3_length: 17
j_call: TRBJ2-2
d_call: TRBD2
v_call: TRBV7-2
clone_size: many
cdr3_nt: TGTGCCAGCAGCTTAGAACTAGCGGGGGAGAACACCGGGGAGCTGTTTTTT
cdr3_aa: CASSLELAGENTGELFF

cdr3_length: 14
j_call: TRBJ1-1
d_call: TRBD1
v_call: TRBV11-2
clone_size: -
cdr3_nt: TGTGCCAGCAGCCGTCCAGGGGGAAAAACTGAAGCTTTCTTT
cdr3_aa: CASSRPGGKTEAFF

cdr3_length: 13
j_call: TRBJ2-7
d_call: -
v_call: TRBV7-8
clone_size: many
cdr3_nt: TGTGCCAGCAATAGACCGAGTCACTACGAGCAGTACTTC
cdr3_aa: CASNRPSHYEQYF

cdr3_length: 13
j_call: TRBJ2-1
d_call: TRBD1
v_call: TRBV20-1
clone_size: -
cdr3_nt: TGCAGTGCATGGGACAGTCTTATCAATGAGCAGTTCTTC
cdr3_aa: CSAWDSLINEQFF

cdr3_length: 12
j_call: TRBJ1-1
d_call: -
v_call: TRBV7-6
clone_size: -
cdr3_nt: TGTGCCAGCAGCTTCCAGCTACCTGAAGCTTTCTTT
cdr3_aa: CASSFQLPEAFF

cdr3_length: 13
j_call: TRBJ1-2
d_call: -
v_call: TRBV15
clone_size: few
cdr3_nt: TGTGCCACCAGCAGGGGGACGGGCAATGGCTACACCTTC
cdr3_aa: CATSRGTGNGYTF

cdr3_length: 15
j_call: TRBJ2-1
d_call: TRBD2
v_call: TRBV12-3/TRBV12-4
clone_size: -
cdr3_nt: TGTGCCAGCAGTCATACTAGCGGGCCCGCGAATGAGCAGTTCTTC
cdr3_aa: CASSHTSGPANEQFF

cdr3_length: 14
j_call: TRBJ1-2
d_call: TRBD1
v_call: TRBV7-9
clone_size: few
cdr3_nt: TGTGCCAGCAGCCCACTCGACAGGGATCGTGGCTACACCTTC
cdr3_aa: CASSPLDRDRGYTF

cdr3_length: 14
j_call: TRBJ2-7
d_call: -
v_call: TRBV12-3/TRBV12-4
clone_size: -
cdr3_nt: TGTGCCAGCAGTTTAATCCCTTCCCCCAACGAGCAGTACTTC
cdr3_aa: CASSLIPSPNEQYF

cdr3_length: 15
j_call: TRBJ1-1
d_call: -
v_call: TRBV7-6
clone_size: many
cdr3_nt: TGTGCCAGCAGCCACGAAAGAGGGCTGAACACTGAAGCTTTCTTT
cdr3_aa: CASSHERGLNTEAFF